This T cell receptor (beta chain) was obtained from a study of blood T cell repertoires in COVID-19. V lost 4 bases and J 9 bases, leaving 10 bases between the germline ends. The germline CDR1 and CDR2 sequences are MNHEY and SVGAGI. The CDR3 contains 13 residues. The table came from immunoSEQ multiplex PCR; TCRdb's copy has only in-frame clones and leaves some out. The sample holds 200,000 to 250,000 clones, around 89% seen once. Sequencing input: PBMCs or T cells enriched from blood (not recorded which). The chain combines TRBV6-5 with TRBJ2-6, with D possibly being TRBD1 (6 bases). The receptor comes from a woman younger than 45 who had recovered from COVID-19. The CDR3 loop reads CASSSTGYNVLTF. The DNA of the CDR3 is TGTGCCAGCAGTTCGACAGGATACAACGTCCTGACTTTC.